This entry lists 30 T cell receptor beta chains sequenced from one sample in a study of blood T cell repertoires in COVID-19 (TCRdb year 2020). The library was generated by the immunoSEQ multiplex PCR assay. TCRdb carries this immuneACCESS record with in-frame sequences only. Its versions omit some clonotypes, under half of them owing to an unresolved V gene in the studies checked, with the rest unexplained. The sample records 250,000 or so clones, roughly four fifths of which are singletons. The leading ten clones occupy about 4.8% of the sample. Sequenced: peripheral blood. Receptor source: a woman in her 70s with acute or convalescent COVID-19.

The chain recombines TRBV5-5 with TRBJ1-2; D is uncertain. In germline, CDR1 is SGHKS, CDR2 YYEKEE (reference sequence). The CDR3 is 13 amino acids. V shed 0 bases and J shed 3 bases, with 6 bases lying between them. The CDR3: CASSLAPDYGYTF. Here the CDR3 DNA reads TGTGCCAGCAGCTTGGCACCAGACTATGGCTACACCTTC.

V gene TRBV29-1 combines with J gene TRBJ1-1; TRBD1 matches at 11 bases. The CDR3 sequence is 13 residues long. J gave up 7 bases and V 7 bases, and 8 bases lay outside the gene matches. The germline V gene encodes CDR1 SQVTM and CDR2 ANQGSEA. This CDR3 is CSARGTGGSEAFF. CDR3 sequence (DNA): TGCAGCGCCCGAGGGACAGGGGGAAGTGAAGCTTTCTTT.

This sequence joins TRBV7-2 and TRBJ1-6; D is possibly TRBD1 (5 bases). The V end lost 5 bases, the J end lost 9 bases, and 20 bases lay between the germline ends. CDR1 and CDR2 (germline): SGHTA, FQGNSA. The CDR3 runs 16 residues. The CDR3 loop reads CASSPSSSGVGSPLHF. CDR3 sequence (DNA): TGTGCCAGCAGCCCCTCCTCGTCGGGGGTTGGTTCACCCCTCCACTTT.

The CDR3 loop reads CSVQTGNSPLHF. The CDR3 DNA reads as TGCAGCGTTCAAACCGGGAATTCACCCCTCCACTTT. V usage is TRBV29-1 and J usage is TRBJ1-6; no firm D call. Germline loops: CDR1 SQVTM, CDR2 ANQGSEA. Trimming left V 5 bases short and J 7 bases short, with 9 bases between. The CDR3 runs to 12 residues.

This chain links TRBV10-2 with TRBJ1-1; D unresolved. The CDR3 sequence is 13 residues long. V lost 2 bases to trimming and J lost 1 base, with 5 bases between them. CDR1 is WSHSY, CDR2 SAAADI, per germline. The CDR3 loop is CASSETENTEAFF. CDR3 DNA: TGCGCCAGCAGTGAGACAGAGAACACTGAAGCTTTCTTT.

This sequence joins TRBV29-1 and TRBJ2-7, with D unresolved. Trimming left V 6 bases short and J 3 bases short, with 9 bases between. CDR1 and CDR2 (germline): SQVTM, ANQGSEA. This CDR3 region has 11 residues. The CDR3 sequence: CSVGEYYEQYF. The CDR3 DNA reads TGCAGCGTCGGAGAGTACTACGAGCAGTACTTC.

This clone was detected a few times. CDR3 loop: CASSHLTAEKLFF. The CDR3 DNA reads TGTGCCAGCAGCCACTTGACTGCTGAAAAACTGTTTTTT. The chain links TRBV14 to TRBJ1-4; no clear D gene. Trimming stripped 3 bases from V and 7 bases from J, with 9 bases between. CDR1 is SGHDN, CDR2 FVKESK, per germline. This CDR3 is 13 amino acids long.

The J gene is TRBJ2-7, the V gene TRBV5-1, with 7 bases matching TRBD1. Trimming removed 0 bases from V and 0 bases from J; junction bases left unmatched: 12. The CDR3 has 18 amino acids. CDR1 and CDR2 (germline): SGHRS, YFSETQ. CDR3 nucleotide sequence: TGCGCCAGCAGCTTGGACAGGGGAGACGATTGGAGCTCCTACGAGCAGTACTTC. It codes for CASSLDRGDDWSSYEQYF.

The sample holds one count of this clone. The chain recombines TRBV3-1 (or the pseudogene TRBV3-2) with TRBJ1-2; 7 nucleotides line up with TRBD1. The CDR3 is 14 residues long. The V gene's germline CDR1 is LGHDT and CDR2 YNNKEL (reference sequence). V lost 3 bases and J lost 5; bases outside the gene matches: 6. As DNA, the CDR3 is TGTGCCAGCAGCCACTCAGGACAGGCTTATGGCTACACCTTC. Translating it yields CASSHSGQAYGYTF.

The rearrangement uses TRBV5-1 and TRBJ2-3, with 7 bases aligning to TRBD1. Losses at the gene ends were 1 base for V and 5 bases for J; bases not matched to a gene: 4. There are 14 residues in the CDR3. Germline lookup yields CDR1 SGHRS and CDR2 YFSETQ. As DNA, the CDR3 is TGCGCCAGCAGCTTGTCCCAGGGGGAAGATACGCAGTATTTT. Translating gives CASSLSQGEDTQYF. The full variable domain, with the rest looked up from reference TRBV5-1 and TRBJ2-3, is KAGVTQTPRYLIKTRGQQVTLSCSPISGHRSVSWYQQTPGQGLQFLFEYFSETQRNKGNFPGRFSGRQFSNSRSEMNVSTLELGDSALYLCASSLSQGEDTQYFGPGTRLTVL.

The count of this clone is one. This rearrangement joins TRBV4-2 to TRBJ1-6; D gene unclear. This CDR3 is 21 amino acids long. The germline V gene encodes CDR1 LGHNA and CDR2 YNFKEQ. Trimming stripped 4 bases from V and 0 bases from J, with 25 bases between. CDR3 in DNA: TGTGCCAGCAGCCCAGCGGTGGGCAGGTTCGATCTAAGCTCCTATAATTCACCCCTCCACTTT. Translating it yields CASSPAVGRFDLSSYNSPLHF.

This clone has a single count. The CDR3 loop is CASSQDPFAGGAEQPQHF. CDR3 DNA sequence: TGTGCCAGCAGCCAAGATCCGTTCGCAGGGGGCGCGGAGCAGCCCCAGCATTTT. The chain has TRBV4-2 and TRBJ1-5; 8 positions match TRBD1. Per the germline V gene, CDR1 is LGHNA and CDR2 is YNFKEQ. The CDR3 length is 18 residues. V shed 0 bases and J 7 bases; nucleotides not matched to a gene: 14.

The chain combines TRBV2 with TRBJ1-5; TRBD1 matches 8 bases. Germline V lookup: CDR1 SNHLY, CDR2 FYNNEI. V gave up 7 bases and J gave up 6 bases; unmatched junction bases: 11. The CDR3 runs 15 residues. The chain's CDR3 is CASKRQGTESQPQHF. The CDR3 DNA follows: TGTGCCAGCAAGAGACAGGGGACGGAGAGTCAGCCCCAGCATTTT.

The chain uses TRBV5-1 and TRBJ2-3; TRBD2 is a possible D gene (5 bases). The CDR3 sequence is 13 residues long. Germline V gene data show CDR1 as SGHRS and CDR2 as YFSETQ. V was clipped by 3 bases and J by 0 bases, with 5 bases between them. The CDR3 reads CASSSGSTDTQYF. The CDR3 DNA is TGCGCCAGCAGCTCGGGGAGCACAGATACGCAGTATTTT.

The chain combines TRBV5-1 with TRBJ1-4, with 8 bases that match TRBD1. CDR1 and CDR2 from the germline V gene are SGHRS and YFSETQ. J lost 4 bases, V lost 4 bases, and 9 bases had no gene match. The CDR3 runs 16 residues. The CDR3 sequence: CASSHTGQDNNEKLFF. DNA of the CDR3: TGCGCCAGCAGCCACACGGGACAGGACAATAATGAAAAACTGTTTTTT.

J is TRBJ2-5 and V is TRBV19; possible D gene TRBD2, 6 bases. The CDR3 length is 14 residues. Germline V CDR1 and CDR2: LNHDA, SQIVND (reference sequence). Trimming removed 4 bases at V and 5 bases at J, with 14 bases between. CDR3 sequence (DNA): TGTGCCAGTAGTACCGGGAGAATGGGGGAGACCCAGTACTTC. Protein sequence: CASSTGRMGETQYF.

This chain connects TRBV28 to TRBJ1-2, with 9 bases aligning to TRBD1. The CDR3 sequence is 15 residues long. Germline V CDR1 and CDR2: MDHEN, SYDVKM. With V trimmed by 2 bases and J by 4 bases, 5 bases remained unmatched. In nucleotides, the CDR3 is TGTGCCAGCAGTTTAACGGGACAGGGCCTCTATGGCTACACCTTC. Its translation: CASSLTGQGLYGYTF.

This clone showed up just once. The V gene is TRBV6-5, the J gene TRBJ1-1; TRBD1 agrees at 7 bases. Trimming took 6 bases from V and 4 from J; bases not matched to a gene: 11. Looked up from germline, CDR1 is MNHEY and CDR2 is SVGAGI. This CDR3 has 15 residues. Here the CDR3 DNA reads TGTGCCAGCAGCCACTCGACAGGGCGCCCCACTGAAGCTTTCTTT. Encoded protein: CASSHSTGRPTEAFF.

The CDR3: CASSWGTRQTEAFF. The CDR3 nucleotides are TGTGCCAGCAGTTGGGGGACAAGACAGACTGAAGCTTTCTTT. The chain recombines TRBV28 with TRBJ1-1, with D tentatively TRBD1 (6 bases). CDR1 and CDR2 from the germline V gene are MDHEN and SYDVKM. Trimming removed 4 bases from V and 5 bases from J, with 14 bases in between. The CDR3 has 14 residues.

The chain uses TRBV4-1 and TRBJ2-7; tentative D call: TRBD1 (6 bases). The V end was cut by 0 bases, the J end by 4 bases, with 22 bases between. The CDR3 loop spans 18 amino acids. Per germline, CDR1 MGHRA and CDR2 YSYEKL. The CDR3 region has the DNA TGCGCCAGCAGCCAAGATTCGTTGACGCCAGGGGCGGCATACGAGCAGTACTTC. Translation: CASSQDSLTPGAAYEQYF.

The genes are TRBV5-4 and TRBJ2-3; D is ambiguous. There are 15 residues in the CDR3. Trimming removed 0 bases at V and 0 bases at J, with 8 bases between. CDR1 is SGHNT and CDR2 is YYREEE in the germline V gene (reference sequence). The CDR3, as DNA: TGTGCCAGCAGCTTGGCGCTACCTAGCACAGATACGCAGTATTTT. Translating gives CASSLALPSTDTQYF.

CDR3 DNA: TGCGCCAGCAGCCAAGAACTAGCGGGGGGTAGCTCCTACAATGAGCAGTTCTTC. Translating gives CASSQELAGGSSYNEQFF. The chain joins TRBV4-3 to TRBJ2-1; 12 bases are a match to TRBD2. Germline lookup yields CDR1 LGHNA and CDR2 YSLEER. This CDR3 has 18 residues. V shed 0 bases and J 0 bases; nucleotides not matched to a gene: 3.

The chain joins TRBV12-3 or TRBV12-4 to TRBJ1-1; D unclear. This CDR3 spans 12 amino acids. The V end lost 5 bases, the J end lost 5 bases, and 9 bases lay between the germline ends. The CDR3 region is CASSQYITEAFF. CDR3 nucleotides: TGTGCCAGCAGTCAGTACATAACTGAAGCTTTCTTT.

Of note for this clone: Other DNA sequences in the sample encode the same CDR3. CDR3 residues: CASSPGQGNEKLFF. The CDR3 DNA reads TGCGCCAGCAGCCCTGGACAGGGAAATGAAAAACTGTTTTTT. V gene TRBV4-3 combines with J gene TRBJ1-4; TRBD1 matches at 8 bases. Germline CDR1 LGHNA, CDR2 YSLEER. There are 14 residues in the CDR3. V was clipped by 4 bases and J by 5 bases; unmatched bases: 3.

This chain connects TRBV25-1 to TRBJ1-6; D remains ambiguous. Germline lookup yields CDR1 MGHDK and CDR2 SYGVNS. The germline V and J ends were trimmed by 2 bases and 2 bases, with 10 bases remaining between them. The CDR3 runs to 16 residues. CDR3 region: CASSETTNTYNSPLHF. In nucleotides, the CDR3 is TGTGCCAGCAGTGAAACTACCAACACCTATAATTCACCCCTCCACTTT.

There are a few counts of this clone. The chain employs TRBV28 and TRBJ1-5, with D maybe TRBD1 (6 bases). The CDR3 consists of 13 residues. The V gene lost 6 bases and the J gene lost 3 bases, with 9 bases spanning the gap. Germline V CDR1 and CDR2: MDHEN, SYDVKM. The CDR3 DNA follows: TGTGCCAGCAGGAGACAGGACAATCAGCCCCAGCATTTT. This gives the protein CASRRQDNQPQHF.

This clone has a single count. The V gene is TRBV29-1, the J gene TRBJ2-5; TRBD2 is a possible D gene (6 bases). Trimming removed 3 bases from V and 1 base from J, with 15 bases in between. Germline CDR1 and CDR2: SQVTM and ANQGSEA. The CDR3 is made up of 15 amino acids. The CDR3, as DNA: TGCAGCGTTGATTTGGGGGGTGTCCCCCAAGAGACCCAGTACTTC. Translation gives CSVDLGGVPQETQYF.

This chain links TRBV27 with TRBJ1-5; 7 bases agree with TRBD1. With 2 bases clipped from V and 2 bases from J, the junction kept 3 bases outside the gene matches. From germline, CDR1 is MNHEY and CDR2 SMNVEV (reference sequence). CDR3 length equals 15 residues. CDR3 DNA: TGTGCCAGCAGTTTAGGAGGGACAGGCAATCAGCCCCAGCATTTT. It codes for CASSLGGTGNQPQHF.

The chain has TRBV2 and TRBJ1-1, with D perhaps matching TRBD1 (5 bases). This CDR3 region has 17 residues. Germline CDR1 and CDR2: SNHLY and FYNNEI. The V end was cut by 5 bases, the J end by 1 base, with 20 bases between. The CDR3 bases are TGTGCCAGCAGTTTGGAGGGACTCCCCCTGGGGAACACTGAAGCTTTCTTT. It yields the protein CASSLEGLPLGNTEAFF.

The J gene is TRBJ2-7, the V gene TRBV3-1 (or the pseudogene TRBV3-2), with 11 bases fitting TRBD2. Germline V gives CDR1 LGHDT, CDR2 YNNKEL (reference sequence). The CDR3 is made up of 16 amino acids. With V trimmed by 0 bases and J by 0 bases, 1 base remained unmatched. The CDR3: CASSQETSGDSYEQYF. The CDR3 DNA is TGTGCCAGCAGCCAAGAGACTAGCGGGGACTCCTACGAGCAGTACTTC.